This is a list of T cell receptor beta chains from one sample in a study of blood T cell repertoires in COVID-19. This table comes from immunoSEQ multiplex PCR, and its TCRdb copy is limited to in-frame clones, with some not included. This sample has about 300,000 clones, with 70% to 85% found just once. The sequenced sample was peripheral blood. The receptors originated from a human donor with COVID-19, enrolled during active disease. The donor label of this sample is uncertain. Each CDR3 is given with its conserved first and last residue. A D gene is named only where the DNA matches it firmly. Size tells how often a clone was seen (once, few, many) or the class of an expanded clone, and some rows leave it out.

DNA	CDR3	size	D	J	length	V
TGCGCCAGCAGCTGGGAGGGGTGGGAGACCCAGTACTTC	CASSWEGWETQYF	-	TRBD2	TRBJ2-5	13	TRBV5-1
TGTGCCAGCAGTCCCCAGGGGAGTGAGCAGTTCTTC	CASSPQGSEQFF	-	-	TRBJ2-1	12	TRBV27
TGTGCCAGCAGCTTCTACAGGAGTCCCACCGGGGAGCTGTTTTTT	CASSFYRSPTGELFF	-	-	TRBJ2-2	15	TRBV5-4
TGTGCTAGCAGATACGGACAGGGGGACACCGGGGAGCTGTTTTTT	CASRYGQGDTGELFF	-	TRBD1	TRBJ2-2	15	TRBV7-7
TGTGCCAGCAGCTCAGCCCGGGGGACGATTTACGAGCAGTACTTC	CASSSARGTIYEQYF	-	-	TRBJ2-7	15	TRBV28
TGTGCCACCAGTGATCCACAGGGGGCAAACTACAATGAGCAGTTCTTC	CATSDPQGANYNEQFF	-	TRBD1	TRBJ2-1	16	TRBV24-1
TGTGCCAGCAGCCAACTGACAGGGCTAGGGTCCCCCATATATTTT	CASSQLTGLGSPIYF	-	TRBD1	TRBJ1-3	15	TRBV3-1/TRBV3-2
TGTGCCAGCAGTCTTGAGACTAGCGCTAGCACAGATACGCAGTATTTT	CASSLETSASTDTQYF	-	TRBD2	TRBJ2-3	16	TRBV2
TGTGCCAGCAGTCGGACAGGGGCAGATACGCAGTATTTT	CASSRTGADTQYF	-	TRBD1	TRBJ2-3	13	TRBV6-5
TGTGCCAGCAGCCAAGATAACCTAGCGGGTGTCACCGGGGAGCTGTTTTTT	CASSQDNLAGVTGELFF	-	TRBD2	TRBJ2-2	17	TRBV3-1/TRBV3-2
TGTGCCAGCTCACCTACTAGCGGGAGTACGAATGAGCAGTTCTTC	CASSPTSGSTNEQFF	-	TRBD2	TRBJ2-1	15	TRBV18
TGTGCCTCCAGAGGGCTAGCGGGGATCACAGATACGCAGTATTTT	CASRGLAGITDTQYF	-	TRBD2	TRBJ2-3	15	TRBV28
TGTGCCAGTAGTATTCGACAGGAATTCTATGGCTACACCTTC	CASSIRQEFYGYTF	-	-	TRBJ1-2	14	TRBV19
TGTGCCAGCAGTAGCAGACTAGCGGGCACAGATACGCAGTATTTT	CASSSRLAGTDTQYF	-	TRBD2	TRBJ2-3	15	TRBV6-5
TGTGCCAGTAGTATAGAGGCAGGGAAGTTCTACGAGCAGTACTTC	CASSIEAGKFYEQYF	few	-	TRBJ2-7	15	TRBV19
TGTGCCAGCTCACCGCTTAGCGGGAGTTCGGGCACAGATACGCAGTATTTT	CASSPLSGSSGTDTQYF	-	TRBD2	TRBJ2-3	17	TRBV18
TGTGCCAGCAGGCCGGGACAGGGGGCCTACGAGCAGTACTTC	CASRPGQGAYEQYF	-	TRBD1	TRBJ2-7	14	TRBV27
TGTGCCAGCAGCCTGAGCGGGAGCTCCTACGAGCAGTACTTC	CASSLSGSSYEQYF	-	TRBD2	TRBJ2-7	14	TRBV7-6
TGTGCCAGCGACCAGGGGGCGGACACTGAAGCTTTCTTT	CASDQGADTEAFF	-	TRBD1	TRBJ1-1	13	TRBV2
TGTGCCAGTAGCATACAGGGCTCCACTGAAGCTTTCTTT	CASSIQGSTEAFF	-	-	TRBJ1-1	13	TRBV19
TGTGCCACCAGCCCCCGCGGGCCATACTACGAGCAGTACTTC	CATSPRGPYYEQYF	-	-	TRBJ2-7	14	TRBV15
TGTGCCAGCTACAGGGATAGCAATCAGCCCCAGCATTTT	CASYRDSNQPQHF	-	-	TRBJ1-5	13	TRBV28
TGTGCCAGCAGCGTAGGGGACATACCTAACTATGGCTACACCTTC	CASSVGDIPNYGYTF	-	-	TRBJ1-2	15	TRBV9
TGTGCCAGCTCTCATATAGGGGGACCGAGTCCCTACAATGAGCAGTTCTTC	CASSHIGGPSPYNEQFF	-	-	TRBJ2-1	17	TRBV28
TGTGCCAGCAGCGGAAAACTTACAGACATGAACACTGAAGCTTTCTTT	CASSGKLTDMNTEAFF	-	-	TRBJ1-1	16	TRBV9
TGTGCCAGCAACAGACTAGAGGAGGGCACAGATACGCAGTATTTT	CASNRLEEGTDTQYF	-	-	TRBJ2-3	15	TRBV6-5
TGTGCCAGCAGCTTAGACCCGGGCCTGGCGGGAGGGCCGAACGAGCAGTACTTC	CASSLDPGLAGGPNEQYF	-	TRBD2	TRBJ2-7	18	TRBV7-2
TGCAGCGTTACGACAGGGGGGATCTACGAGCAGTACTTC	CSVTTGGIYEQYF	few	TRBD1	TRBJ2-7	13	TRBV29-1
TGTGCCACCAGCAGGGGGGGACAGGCTAATGAAAAACTGTTTTTT	CATSRGGQANEKLFF	-	TRBD1	TRBJ1-4	15	TRBV15
TGTGCCAGCAGCTTAGGCCTCGGGACTAGCGGGCCCTGGCAGTACTTC	CASSLGLGTSGPWQYF	-	TRBD2	TRBJ2-7	16	TRBV13
TGTGCCAGCAGTGATCGACAGGCCCTTGCGGCAGATACGCAGTATTTT	CASSDRQALAADTQYF	-	-	TRBJ2-3	16	TRBV25-1
TGTGCCAGCAGCTTAGCCTCTAGCGGAGGGAGCTACGAGCAGTACTTC	CASSLASSGGSYEQYF	-	TRBD2	TRBJ2-7	16	TRBV7-2
TGTGCCAGCAGCGCCAGACAGGTTCATAGCAATCAGCCCCAGCATTTT	CASSARQVHSNQPQHF	-	-	TRBJ1-5	16	TRBV5-5
TGTGCCAGCTCACAATCTAGCGGGACGGGCTACGAGCAGTACTTC	CASSQSSGTGYEQYF	few	TRBD2	TRBJ2-7	15	TRBV18
TGTGCCAGCAGCTCAGGGCGTCTCACTGAAGCTTTCTTT	CASSSGRLTEAFF	-	-	TRBJ1-1	13	TRBV6-6
TGTGCCATCAGTGATGAAGGGGGAATGCCGGGCGAGCAGTACTTC	CAISDEGGMPGEQYF	-	-	TRBJ2-7	15	TRBV10-3
TGTGCCAGCAGCGGCCTACATACAGGGATACTGTACTTC	CASSGLHTGILYF	once	-	TRBJ2-7	13	TRBV2